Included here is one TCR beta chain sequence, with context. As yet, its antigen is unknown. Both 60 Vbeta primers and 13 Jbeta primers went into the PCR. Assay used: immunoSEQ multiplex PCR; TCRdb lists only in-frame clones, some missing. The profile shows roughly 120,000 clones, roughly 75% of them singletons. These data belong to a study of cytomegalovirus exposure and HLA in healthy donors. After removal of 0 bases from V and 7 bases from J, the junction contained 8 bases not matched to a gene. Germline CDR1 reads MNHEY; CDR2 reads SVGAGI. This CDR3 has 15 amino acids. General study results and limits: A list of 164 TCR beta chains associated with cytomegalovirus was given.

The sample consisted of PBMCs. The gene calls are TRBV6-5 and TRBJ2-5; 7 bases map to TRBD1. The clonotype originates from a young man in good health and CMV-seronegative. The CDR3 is CASSYSVTGRGTQYF. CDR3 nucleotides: TGTGCCAGCAGTTACTCGGTGACAGGGCGAGGGACCCAGTACTTC.